The 32 T cell receptor beta chains listed next were all sequenced from one sample in a study of monozygotic twins with inflammatory bowel disease. TCRdb re-called the 5' RACE reads and shows each CDR3 protein once, DNA omitted. This repertoire comprises nearly 450,000 distinct CDR3 sequences; its ten largest clones make up 2% to 2.5%. The sequencing sample was made of blood. The receptors stem from a human donor with ulcerative colitis or Crohn's disease, or a healthy co-twin of an affected twin (not recorded which).

The chain uses TRBV5-1 and TRBJ2-3; TCRdb's D call of TRBD1 is untestable without DNA. CDR3 length equals 16 residues. The V gene's germline CDR1 is SGHRS and CDR2 YFSETQ. The CDR3 spells CASGLDRGSGTDTQYF. The full variable domain, its missing parts supplied by reference TRBV5-1 and TRBJ2-3, is KAGVTQTPRYLIKTRGQQVTLSCSPISGHRSVSWYQQTPGQGLQFLFEYFSETQRNKGNFPGRFSGRQFSNSRSEMNVSTLELGDSALYLCASGLDRGSGTDTQYFGPGTRLTVL.

The chain joins TRBV5-1 to TRBJ2-7. Germline CDR1 and CDR2: SGHRS and YFSETQ. CDR3 length: 15 amino acids. The CDR3 sequence is CASSKQQGPTYEQYF.

This chain joins TRBV19 and TRBJ2-7. CDR3 size: 13 residues. Per the germline V gene, CDR1 is LNHDA and CDR2 is SQIVND (reference sequence). The CDR3 loop is CASSIDGPYEQYF. The full variable domain, completed using reference TRBV19 and TRBJ2-7, is DGGITQSPKYLFRKEGQNVTLSCEQNLNHDAMYWYRQDPGQGLRLIYYSQIVNDFQKGDIAEGYSVSREKKESFPLTVTSAQKNPTAFYLCASSIDGPYEQYFGPGTRLTVT.

V is TRBV7-9 and J is TRBJ1-2. CDR3 size: 12 residues. The V gene's germline CDR1 is SEHNR and CDR2 FQNEAQ (reference sequence). CDR3: CASSFVDYGYTF.

This rearrangement joins TRBV29-1 to TRBJ1-1; the D call from TCRdb, TRBD1, cannot be confirmed without DNA. The CDR3 runs 12 residues. Germline lookup yields CDR1 SQVTM and CDR2 ANQGSEA. The CDR3 sequence is CSARTGSTEAFF.

The chain links TRBV20-1 to TRBJ1-1. Germline assignment: CDR1 DFQATT and CDR2 SNEGSKA (reference sequence). The CDR3 loop spans 14 amino acids. The CDR3 sequence is CSARVILMSTEAFF.

V and J are TRBV5-1 and TRBJ2-1. Germline V gene lookup returns CDR1 SGHRS and CDR2 YFSETQ. The CDR3 has 13 residues. Here the CDR3 reads CASSLFSVNEQFF.

V is TRBV4-3 and J is TRBJ1-2. Looked up from germline, CDR1 is LGHNA and CDR2 is YSLEER. The CDR3 has 14 amino acids. CDR3 residues: CASSQGPQVNDYTF.

The gene calls are TRBV7-2 and TRBJ2-7; TCRdb reports TRBD1, a call that lacks DNA to check it against. The germline V gene encodes CDR1 SGHTA and CDR2 FQGNSA. CDR3 length equals 17 residues. CDR3 loop: CASSRTPGQIPTYEQYF.

The chain combines TRBV7-9 with TRBJ1-1; TCRdb's assignment of TRBD1 cannot be checked, as there is no DNA. Germline CDR1 is SEHNR and CDR2 is FQNEAQ (reference sequence). The CDR3 sequence is 13 residues long. This CDR3 is CASIPGGSTEAFF.

V is TRBV29-1 and J is TRBJ1-1; TCRdb returns TRBD1, unconfirmable since there is no DNA. CDR3 size: 15 residues. In germline, CDR1 is SQVTM, CDR2 ANQGSEA. CDR3 amino acids: CSVEVGTGGLGEAFF.

V and J are TRBV5-4 and TRBJ2-5; there is no DNA to check the TCRdb D call of TRBD1. The CDR3 totals 14 residues. The V gene's germline CDR1 is SGHNT and CDR2 YYREEE (reference sequence). The CDR3 spells CASSYQGGEETQYF. Supplemented by reference TRBV5-4 and TRBJ2-5, the full variable domain reads ETGVTQSPTHLIKTRGQQVTLRCSSQSGHNTVSWYQQALGQGPQFIFQYYREEENGRGNFPPRFSGLQFPNYSSELNVNALELDDSALYLCASSYQGGEETQYFGPGTRLLVL.

V usage is TRBV6-2 or TRBV6-3 and J usage is TRBJ2-5; TCRdb's D gene call, TRBD1, goes unchecked for lack of DNA. The CDR3 extends over 18 amino acids. The germline gives CDR1 MNHEY, CDR2 SVGEGT. The CDR3 sequence: CASSHYRPTGSDQETQYF.

CDR3 protein: CASTHGTGDRPEQFF. The chain employs TRBV19 and TRBJ2-1; as DNA is missing, the TRBD1 call by TCRdb cannot be tested. Germline assignment: CDR1 LNHDA and CDR2 SQIVND (reference sequence). There are 15 residues in the CDR3.

This chain links TRBV6-2 or TRBV6-3 with TRBJ1-5; as DNA is missing, the TRBD1 call by TCRdb cannot be tested. The V gene's germline CDR1 is MNHEY and CDR2 SVGEGT. This CDR3 region has 18 residues. The CDR3 here is CASSRGQVTGNSNQPQHF.

The chain couples TRBV5-1 to TRBJ2-6. The CDR3 length is 16 residues. In germline, CDR1 is SGHRS, CDR2 YFSETQ. CDR3 amino acids: CASSLGLPSGANVLTF.

This chain connects TRBV6-5 to TRBJ2-7. The CDR3 has 15 amino acids. Germline V gives CDR1 MNHEY, CDR2 SVGAGI. The CDR3 is CASSYSLAASYEQYF.

V is TRBV15 and J is TRBJ2-3; TCRdb proposes TRBD1, but this gene call is untestable without DNA. Germline V gene data show CDR1 as LNHNV and CDR2 as YYDKDF (reference sequence). The length of the CDR3 is 16 residues. Here the CDR3 reads CATSKGGGLASDTQYF.

This sequence joins TRBV19 and TRBJ1-1; TCRdb picks TRBD1, but there is no DNA to check that call. Per the germline V gene, CDR1 is LNHDA and CDR2 is SQIVND (reference sequence). The CDR3 has 13 amino acids. Here the CDR3 reads CASSQGASTEAFF.

This rearrangement joins TRBV7-2 to TRBJ1-2; without DNA, the TCRdb call of TRBD1 cannot be checked. Germline loops: CDR1 SGHTA, CDR2 FQGNSA. The CDR3 consists of 14 residues. The CDR3 sequence: CASSLKAAGDGYTF.

The chain employs TRBV28 and TRBJ2-2; TCRdb gives TRBD2 as the D gene, but with no DNA this cannot be confirmed. The CDR3 runs 15 residues. The germline CDR1 and CDR2 sequences are MDHEN and SYDVKM. CDR3 sequence reads: CASSPIAGPTGELFF.

The chain carries TRBV10-3 and TRBJ2-1; TCRdb's D gene call, TRBD2, goes unchecked for lack of DNA. Germline CDR1 ENHRY, CDR2 SYGVKD. This CDR3 has 17 amino acids. CDR3 in amino acids: CAISESGEADNYNEQFF.

The V gene is TRBV25-1, the J gene TRBJ2-2. The CDR3 sequence is 12 residues long. Germline V CDR1 and CDR2: MGHDK, SYGVNS. This CDR3 reads CASSEYFGELFF.

The chain couples TRBV5-5 to TRBJ1-5; TCRdb proposes TRBD1, but this gene call is untestable without DNA. Germline CDR1 and CDR2: SGHKS and YYEKEE (reference sequence). The CDR3 is 14 amino acids. The CDR3 loop reads CASSFNQGKQPQHF.

J is TRBJ2-5 and V is TRBV5-1; TCRdb calls TRBD1, which cannot be checked without DNA. The CDR3 runs to 15 residues. Germline values: CDR1 SGHRS, CDR2 YFSETQ. CDR3 sequence: CASSNGQGKSETQYF.

V usage is TRBV5-1 and J usage is TRBJ2-3. Germline V lookup: CDR1 SGHRS, CDR2 YFSETQ. This CDR3 region has 14 residues. CDR3 region: CASSLVSVADTQYF.

This chain links TRBV10-3 with TRBJ2-7; absent DNA, TCRdb's TRBD2 call cannot be checked. This CDR3 contains 15 residues. CDR1 and CDR2 from the germline V gene are ENHRY and SYGVKD. CDR3 loop: CAISIGPQTTYEQYF.

The chain is built from TRBV5-1 and TRBJ2-7; there is no DNA to check the TCRdb D call of TRBD2. The CDR3 sequence is 14 residues long. Per germline, CDR1 SGHRS and CDR2 YFSETQ. The CDR3: CASSFSHNGYEQYF.

The CDR3 loop is CASRPRDTSAYEQYF. The rearrangement links TRBV6-1 to TRBJ2-7; TCRdb gives TRBD1 as the D gene, but with no DNA this cannot be confirmed. The CDR3 spans 15 residues. From germline, CDR1 is MNHNS and CDR2 SASEGT.

The CDR3 region is CASSWGQGLYNEQFF. This chain joins TRBV5-5 and TRBJ2-1; TCRdb names TRBD2, which stays unverified in the absence of DNA. From germline, CDR1 is SGHKS and CDR2 YYEKEE (reference sequence). The CDR3 is made up of 15 amino acids.

V gene TRBV29-1 combines with J gene TRBJ1-3. Germline V gene sequence: CDR1 SQVTM, CDR2 ANQGSEA. This CDR3 has 16 amino acids. The CDR3 spells CSVEVPGDPSGNTIYF.

The J gene is TRBJ1-1, the V gene TRBV4-1. Germline CDR1 and CDR2: MGHRA and YSYEKL. The CDR3 contains 14 residues. The CDR3 loop reads CASSPQQLNTEAFF.